This is a list of T cell receptor beta chains from one sample in a study of blood T cell repertoires in COVID-19. Assay: immunoSEQ multiplex PCR; the TCRdb copy retains only in-frame clones and omits some. The top ten hold around 25% of the sample, which has about 92,000 clones, 70% to 85% seen once. The sequenced sample was peripheral blood. The receptors come from a woman aged 60-75 years in a cohort sampled during active or convalescent COVID-19. Both conserved end residues are part of each CDR3. A D gene is named only where the DNA matches it firmly. Rows may omit the clone size; those that give it use once, few, many or a size class.

size	V	J	D	length	DNA	CDR3
.	TRBV7-6	TRBJ2-2	TRBD1	17	TGTGCCAGCAGCTCCAATCGGGCAGGGGGTGCCACCGGGGAGCTGTTTTTT	CASSSNRAGGATGELFF
.	TRBV27	TRBJ1-2	TRBD1	15	TGTGCCAGCAGTTCCGGGACAGGGATCAACTATGGCTACACCTTC	CASSSGTGINYGYTF
.	TRBV12-5	TRBJ2-1	.	15	TGTGCTAGTGGTTTGTCACTAGCCGAATACAATGAGCAGTTCTTC	CASGLSLAEYNEQFF
.	TRBV18	TRBJ2-1	TRBD2	14	TGTGCCAGCTCACCAGGGACTATTTTCTATGAGCAGTTCTTC	CASSPGTIFYEQFF
.	TRBV5-1	TRBJ1-1	.	14	TGCGCCAGCAGCTTGGTACACCGGAACACTGAAGCTTTCTTT	CASSLVHRNTEAFF
.	TRBV9	TRBJ1-1	.	14	TGTGCCAGCAGCGTAGTAGGCAGGGGAACTGAAGCTTTCTTT	CASSVVGRGTEAFF
once	TRBV7-2	TRBJ1-3	.	15	TGTGCCAGCAGCTTAGGGGGGGGGTTCCGAAACACCATATATTTT	CASSLGGGFRNTIYF
.	TRBV6-5	TRBJ2-2	.	15	TGTGCCAGCAGAACTGAGCAGGTGGGCACCGGGGAGCTGTTTTTT	CASRTEQVGTGELFF
.	TRBV11-2	TRBJ2-7	TRBD1	14	TGTGCCAGCAGCTTATTGCAGGGGGCCTACGAGCAGTACTTC	CASSLLQGAYEQYF
.	TRBV19	TRBJ2-1	.	15	TGTGCCAGTAGTATATCCGGGAACGGCTACAATGAGCAGTTCTTC	CASSISGNGYNEQFF
.	TRBV9	TRBJ2-2	.	16	TGTGCCAGCAGCGTAGCTGGAGGGCAGGGCGCCGGGGAGCTGTTTTTT	CASSVAGGQGAGELFF
.	TRBV9	TRBJ1-5	TRBD1	16	TGTGCCAGCAGCGGAGCCGACAGGGTACCAAATCAGCCCCAGCATTTT	CASSGADRVPNQPQHF
.	TRBV12-5	TRBJ2-2	TRBD1	15	TGTGCTAGTGCCGATCAGGGGGCGTGGACCGGGGAGCTGTTTTTT	CASADQGAWTGELFF
.	TRBV2	TRBJ1-2	TRBD1	15	TGTGCCAGCAGAAAAACAGGGGTGACTAACTATGGCTACACCTTC	CASRKTGVTNYGYTF
few	TRBV5-1	TRBJ1-4	.	16	TGCGCCAGCAGCGCTCATGGTACTGCAACTAATGAAAAACTGTTTTTT	CASSAHGTATNEKLFF
.	TRBV2	TRBJ1-4	.	18	TGTGCCAGCAGTGAAACCGCCAGGAACTTTGCAACTAATGAAAAACTGTTTTTT	CASSETARNFATNEKLFF
once	TRBV19	TRBJ2-7	.	12	TGTGTATGCCCGGTCCGAGGGCACGAGCAGTACTTC	CVCPVRGHEQYF
.	TRBV13	TRBJ2-5	TRBD1	15	TGTGCCAGCAGCTTTCGGACAGGGGGCGCGGAGACCCAGTACTTC	CASSFRTGGAETQYF